This TCR beta chain was captured in a study of T-cell reconstitution after alpha-beta-depleted transplantation in children. Germline V gene sequence: CDR1 LNHDA, CDR2 SQIVND (reference sequence). Trimming cost V 5 bases and J 3 bases, with 11 bases left between them. There are 15 residues in the CDR3. Concerning this clonotype: Its antigen is undetermined.

The study's findings and limits: One year post-transplant, T-cell counts and diversity were largely derived from T cells produced anew.

Unique molecular identifiers were used in preparing the TCRbeta library. TCRdb passed the PCR reads through MiXCR, listing each CDR3 protein once. The sample lists about 980,000 distinct CDR3 sequences, about 29% occurring once. Here the sequenced sample was PBMCs, mostly from graft donor cells, taken 360 days after TCRalphabeta/CD19-depleted stem cell transplant. This clonotype originated in a boy younger than two who had a stem cell transplant for SCID, so the T cells may come from the graft donor. This chain joins TRBV19 and TRBJ2-6, with D unresolved. The DNA for the CDR3 is TGTGCCAGTAGTTCCCCGACATTTGGGGCCAACGTCCTGACTTTC. The encoded protein is CASSSPTFGANVLTF.